This is a list of T cell receptor beta chains from one sample in a study of STAT3 mutations in large granular lymphocyte leukemia. Data came from immunoSEQ multiplex PCR; TCRdb stores just in-frame clones and leaves some out. The table records around 8,500 clones, about 89% of them present only once. Source material: peripheral blood mononuclear cells. These receptors were taken from a man older than 75 with T-cell large granular lymphocyte leukemia. Some clones in this sample may be carry-over from other donors' samples. Both conserved end residues are part of each CDR3. The D gene is left open where the match is weak. Clone size is shown for a subset of rows, as once, few, many or a class of expanded clone.

>TRBV5-1|TRBD2|.|TRBJ2-3
TGCGCCAGCAGCTTGGGAGGACTAGTGGCAGATACGCAGTATTTT
CASSLGGLVADTQYF
>TRBV11-2|TRBD1|.|TRBJ1-1
TGTGCCAGCAGCTTCTTGCAGGGGGCGAACACTGAAGCTTTCTTT
CASSFLQGANTEAFF
>TRBV9|.|.|TRBJ2-3
TGTGCCAGCAGCGCCCCCCATGGGGTCACAGATACGCAGTATTTT
CASSAPHGVTDTQYF
>TRBV5-6|.|medium-sized|TRBJ1-6
TGTGCCAGCAGCCAGGGCCTGGGGCATTCACCCCTCCACTTT
CASSQGLGHSPLHF
>TRBV5-1|TRBD2|once|TRBJ2-1
TGCGCCAGCAGCTTAGGGACTAGCGGGGGTCCCTACAATGAGCAGTTCTTC
CASSLGTSGGPYNEQFF
>TRBV14|.|.|TRBJ1-2
TGTGCCAGCAGCCAAAGAGGGCGGGGGCTTTATGGCTACACCTTC
CASSQRGRGLYGYTF
>TRBV19|.|.|TRBJ2-2
TGTGCCAGTAGTATAGTAACGGGGAAGAACACCGGGGAGCTGTTTTTT
CASSIVTGKNTGELFF
>TRBV18|.|.|TRBJ2-7
TGTGCCAGCTCACCCGGAACCGGGGAACAGCAGTACTTC
CASSPGTGEQQYF
>TRBV5-4|.|.|TRBJ1-2
TGTGCCAGCAGCTTGGTGGGGGAGAACTATGGCTACACCTTC
CASSLVGENYGYTF
>TRBV29-1|.|.|TRBJ1-2
TGCAGCGTTGAAAGGGGCAGGGGTATAGGTGGCTACACCTTC
CSVERGRGIGGYTF
>TRBV7-8|.|.|TRBJ2-7
TGTGCCAGCAGCGAGGACAGTATCTCCTACGAGCAGTACTTC
CASSEDSISYEQYF
>TRBV19|TRBD1|.|TRBJ1-2
TGTGCCAGTAGTAGGACAGGGATCTATGGCTACACCTTC
CASSRTGIYGYTF
>TRBV4-1|.|.|TRBJ1-1
TGCGCCAGCAGCCAAGGGGGGAACACTGAAGCTTTCTTT
CASSQGGNTEAFF
>TRBV18|TRBD1|.|TRBJ2-7
TGTGCCAGCTTCCGGGACAGGGCCTACGAGCAGTACTTC
CASFRDRAYEQYF
>TRBV4-3|TRBD1|.|TRBJ1-2
TGCGCCAGCAGCCAAGAAAGGACAGGGTCGGCCTATGGCTACACCTTC
CASSQERTGSAYGYTF
>TRBV5-6|TRBD1|.|TRBJ2-7
TGTGCCAGCAGCCCCCCCAGGGGGATCGACTACGAGCAGTACTTC
CASSPPRGIDYEQYF
>TRBV7-9|.|.|TRBJ1-5
TGTGCCAGCAGCCAGGACGGCAATCAGCCCCAGCATTTT
CASSQDGNQPQHF
>TRBV18|TRBD1|.|TRBJ2-5
TGTGCCAGCTCACCCGACCAGACAGGGACCGAGTACCAAGAGACCCAGTACTTC
CASSPDQTGTEYQETQYF
>TRBV5-1|TRBD1|.|TRBJ1-6
TGCGCCAGCGGTACCGGGACAGCTAATTCACCCCTCCACTTT
CASGTGTANSPLHF
>TRBV4-3|TRBD2|.|TRBJ2-1
TGCGCCAGCAGCCAGGGAGGGCTAGTAGTGGGCAATGAGCAGTTCTTC
CASSQGGLVVGNEQFF
>TRBV5-6|TRBD2|.|TRBJ2-5
TGTGCCAGCAGCGTGACTAGCGGGGGTTGGGAGACCCAGTACTTC
CASSVTSGGWETQYF
>TRBV7-9|.|few|TRBJ2-7
TGTGCCAGCAGCTTAGCCCTCCGGCCCGAGCAGTACTTC
CASSLALRPEQYF
>TRBV11-2|TRBD1|once|TRBJ2-7
TGTGCCAGCAGCCACCTACAGGACAGGGGGAAGTACGAGCAGTACTTC
CASSHLQDRGKYEQYF
>TRBV4-3|TRBD2|few|TRBJ2-1
TGCGCCAGCAGCCAAGCTCTAGCGGGGGGCAATGAGCAGTTCTTC
CASSQALAGGNEQFF
>TRBV7-2|TRBD1|.|TRBJ1-5
TGTGCCAGCAGCTTGGGGACAGGGGGCAATCAGCCCCAGCATTTT
CASSLGTGGNQPQHF
>TRBV6-5|.|once|TRBJ1-5
TGTGCCAGCAGTCAGAACAGGGTTAGCAATCAGCCCCAGCATTTT
CASSQNRVSNQPQHF
>TRBV7-2|.|.|TRBJ2-7
TGTGCCAGCAGCCCTCAGGGTGAGCAGTACTTC
CASSPQGEQYF
>TRBV7-7|TRBD1|few|TRBJ1-6
TGTGCTAGCAGCATAGACAGGGGAGCACCCCTCCACTTT
CASSIDRGAPLHF
>TRBV5-4|.|.|TRBJ1-1
TGTGCCAGCAGCCCCGGGACACCCACTGAAGCTTTCTTT
CASSPGTPTEAFF